The entry below describes one TCR beta chain. Participants had their cohort set by participant-reported clinical history. Symptom resolution, clearance, or two negative PCRs marked the recovered donors of Cohort 3. The sample comes from a study of blood T cell repertoires in COVID-19. About the study: Acute-phase and convalescent COVID-19 samples originated in the United States, Italy and Spain. T cells, B-cell-depleted T cells, or PBMCs provided the cDNA or gDNA that served as material.

Produced via immunoSEQ multiplex PCR; TCRdb's table is partial and in-frame only. Of over 200,000 clones in the sample, around 80% were seen once. V trimming: 5 bases; J trimming: 3 bases; junction bases outside the gene matches: 7. CDR3 length: 15 residues. CDR1 and CDR2 from the germline V gene are SGHAT and FQDESV (reference sequence). The sequence came from a man aged 55 to 70 who had recovered from COVID-19. The sequencing sample was made of PBMCs or T cells enriched from blood (not recorded which). V is TRBV11-1 and J is TRBJ1-1; 9 positions agree with TRBD1. CDR3 region: CASSAGQGEDTEAFF. In DNA, the CDR3 is TGTGCCAGCAGCGCGGGACAGGGTGAAGACACTGAAGCTTTCTTT.